The T cell receptor (beta chain) under discussion was sequenced for a study of blood T cell repertoires in COVID-19. Trimming cost V 10 bases and J 3 bases, with 18 bases left between them. From germline, CDR1 is MNHEY and CDR2 SVGAGI. CDR3 length: 14 residues. As originally analysed: Reference gene primer amplification gave estimated nucleated cell counts. Produced via immunoSEQ multiplex PCR; TCRdb's table is partial and in-frame only. The V and J calls and clone size were taken over from that table, and D and trimming were inferred from the DNA. This sample carries under 200,000 clones, about 88% of them seen once, and the ten largest clones take roughly 7%.

The sample consisted of peripheral blood. The rearrangement links TRBV6-5 to TRBJ1-1, with a possible D match to TRBD1 (6 bases). This clonotype was sampled from an elderly woman in a cohort sampled during active or convalescent COVID-19. CDR3 sequence: CATLEGGLDTEAFF. As DNA, the CDR3 is TGTGCCACCCTAGAGGGGGGGCTCGACACTGAAGCTTTCTTT.